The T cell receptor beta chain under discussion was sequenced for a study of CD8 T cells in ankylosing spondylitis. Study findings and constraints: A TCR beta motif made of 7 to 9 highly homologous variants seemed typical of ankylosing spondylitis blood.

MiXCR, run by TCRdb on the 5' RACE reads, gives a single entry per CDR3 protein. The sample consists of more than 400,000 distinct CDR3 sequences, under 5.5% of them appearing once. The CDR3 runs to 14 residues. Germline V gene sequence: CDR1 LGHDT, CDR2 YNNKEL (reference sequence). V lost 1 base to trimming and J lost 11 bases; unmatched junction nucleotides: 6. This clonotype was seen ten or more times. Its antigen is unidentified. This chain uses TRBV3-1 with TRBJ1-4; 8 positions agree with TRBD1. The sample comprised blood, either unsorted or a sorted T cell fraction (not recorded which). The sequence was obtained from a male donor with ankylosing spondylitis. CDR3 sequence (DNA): TGTGCCAGCAGCCAAGCAGGGGGCTTCATTAAACTGTTTTTT. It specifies CASSQAGGFIKLFF. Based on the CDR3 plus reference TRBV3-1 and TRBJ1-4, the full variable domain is DTAVSQTPKYLVTQMGNDKSIKCEQNLGHDTMYWYKQDSKKFLKIMFSYNNKELIINETVPNRFSPKSPDKAHLNLHINSLELGDSAVYFCASSQAGGFIKLFFGSGTQLSVL.